This is a list of T cell receptor beta chains from one sample in a study of shared clonotypes between healthy human individuals. Generated by immunoSEQ multiplex PCR, the TCRdb table keeps only in-frame clones and is missing some. The sample contains 600,000 to 750,000 clones, around 91% of which appear only once. The sample consisted of memory CD8+ T cells from PBMCs. The receptors were sampled from a man between 18 and 29 years old in good health. Some clones in this sample may be carry-over from other donors' samples. CDR3s include the opening cysteine and the closing phenylalanine or tryptophan. The D gene is left open where the match is weak. Some rows have no size entry. The others give once, few or many, or a class for an expanded clone.

size	J	V	D	CDR3	DNA
once	TRBJ2-1	TRBV4-1	TRBD1	CASSLLPGQGVNEQFF	TGCGCCAGCAGCCTCCTCCCGGGACAGGGTGTGAATGAGCAGTTCTTC
few	TRBJ2-1	TRBV4-1	NA	CASSQEMRKPYNEQFF	TGCGCCAGCAGCCAAGAGATGAGGAAACCGTACAATGAGCAGTTCTTC
NA	TRBJ2-2	TRBV9	NA	CASSAPHPGELFF	TGTGCCAGCAGCGCCCCCCACCCCGGGGAGCTGTTTTTT
NA	TRBJ2-3	TRBV12-5	TRBD1	CASGFSDRGYADTQYF	TGTGCTAGTGGTTTCTCCGACAGGGGGTATGCAGATACGCAGTATTTT
NA	TRBJ1-5	TRBV27	NA	CASSFGGNQPQHF	TGTGCCAGCAGTTTCGGAGGCAATCAGCCCCAGCATTTT
once	TRBJ1-1	TRBV7-6	TRBD1	CASSEQGAGMNTEAFF	TGTGCCAGCAGCGAACAGGGGGCGGGGATGAACACTGAAGCTTTCTTT
NA	TRBJ1-5	TRBV2	TRBD1	CASSEMGQFNQPQHF	TGTGCCAGCAGCGAAATGGGACAGTTCAATCAGCCCCAGCATTTT
NA	TRBJ2-1	TRBV2	NA	CASSPGTAINEQFF	TGTGCCAGCAGTCCCGGGACGGCCATCAATGAGCAGTTCTTC
NA	TRBJ1-5	TRBV7-8	TRBD1	CASSSGTGDNQPQHF	TGTGCCAGCAGCTCCGGGACAGGGGACAATCAGCCCCAGCATTTT
NA	TRBJ2-7	TRBV7-8	TRBD1	CASSLFTGGEQYF	TGTGCCAGCAGCTTATTTACAGGGGGCGAGCAGTACTTC
NA	TRBJ2-3	TRBV5-1	TRBD2	CASGLAGGLADTQYF	TGCGCCAGTGGACTAGCGGGAGGTCTAGCAGATACGCAGTATTTT
once	TRBJ1-2	TRBV19	NA	CASSIDGGSNYGYTF	TGTGCCAGTAGTATAGATGGGGGCAGCAACTATGGCTACACCTTC
NA	TRBJ1-2	TRBV4-1	TRBD1	CASSQPGTGNYGYTF	TGCGCCAGCAGCCAACCCGGGACAGGGAACTATGGCTACACCTTC
once	TRBJ2-7	TRBV5-1	NA	CASSSRDGYEQYF	TGCGCCAGCAGCTCCCGGGACGGCTACGAGCAGTACTTC
NA	TRBJ1-2	TRBV7-8	NA	CASSTPSQGPHIYGYTF	TGTGCCAGCAGCACGCCCTCTCAGGGACCCCATATCTATGGCTACACCTTC
NA	TRBJ2-1	TRBV4-1	NA	CASSPVFPIDEQFF	TGCGCCAGCAGCCCAGTCTTCCCTATCGATGAGCAGTTCTTC
NA	TRBJ2-7	TRBV6-5	NA	CASSYLAGNYEQYF	TGTGCCAGCAGTTACTTGGCAGGAAACTACGAGCAGTACTTC